Included here is one T cell receptor beta chain sequence, with context. What it binds is unknown. The assay was immunoSEQ multiplex PCR, and TCRdb's table has in-frame clones only and misses some. Of roughly 120,000 clones in the sample, roughly 90% were seen once. Time point noted: week 11, during vaccination. Doses comprised 300 ug of mutant IDH1 20-mer peptide each, plus topical imiquimod. The data stem from a study of a mutant IDH1 vaccine in newly diagnosed glioma. Study summary: Patients received vaccination from 4-6 weeks after radiotherapy alone, or with temozolomide cycles. Treated individuals were roughly 62% male and around 40% female, averaging about 42 years of age.

The germline gives CDR1 SGHKS, CDR2 YYEKEE (reference sequence). The CDR3 extends over 15 amino acids. With 3 bases removed from V and 4 bases from J, the gap between germline ends came to 14 bases. The specimen comprised PBMCs, sampled from a glioma patient whose treatment included an IDH1 peptide vaccine. This sequence was found in a woman aged 45 to 65 with glioma. The chain links TRBV5-5 to TRBJ1-5, with D maybe TRBD1 (5 bases). The CDR3 loop reads CASSSFGARNQPQHF. CDR3 DNA sequence: TGTGCCAGCAGCTCCTTTGGGGCTCGTAATCAGCCCCAGCATTTT. Looking up the rest from reference TRBV5-5 and TRBJ1-5 gives the full variable domain: DAGVTQSPTHLIKTRGQQVTLRCSPISGHKSVSWYQQVLGQGPQFIFQYYEKEERGRGNFPDRFSARQFPNYSSELNVNALLLGDSALYLCASSSFGARNQPQHFGDGTRLSIL.